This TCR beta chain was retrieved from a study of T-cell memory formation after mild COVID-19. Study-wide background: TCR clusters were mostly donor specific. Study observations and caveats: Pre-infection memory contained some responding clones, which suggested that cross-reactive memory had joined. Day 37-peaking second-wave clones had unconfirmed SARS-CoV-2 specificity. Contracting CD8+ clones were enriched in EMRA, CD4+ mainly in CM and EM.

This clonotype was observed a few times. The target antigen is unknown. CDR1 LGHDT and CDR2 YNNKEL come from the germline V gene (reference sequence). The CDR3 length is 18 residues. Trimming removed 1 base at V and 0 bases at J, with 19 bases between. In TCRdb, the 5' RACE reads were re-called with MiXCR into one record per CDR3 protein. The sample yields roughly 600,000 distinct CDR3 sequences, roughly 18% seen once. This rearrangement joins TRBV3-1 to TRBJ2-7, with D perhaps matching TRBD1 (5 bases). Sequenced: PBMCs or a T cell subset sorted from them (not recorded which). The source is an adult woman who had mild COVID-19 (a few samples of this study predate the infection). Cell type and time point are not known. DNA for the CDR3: TGTGCCAGCAGCCAAGGGGGTACAACCAGGGTAAACTCCTACGAGCAGTACTTC. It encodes CASSQGGTTRVNSYEQYF.